Below, 24 T cell receptor beta chains from the same sample are listed, as sequenced in a study of blood T cell repertoires in COVID-19. Clones were sequenced by immunoSEQ multiplex PCR, and TCRdb holds only the in-frame ones, with some missing. In the table there are roughly 76,000 clones, around 89% of which are singletons. Sequencing was done on a sample of PBMCs or T cells enriched from blood (not recorded which). The receptor source for this set is a woman aged 45-60 years with acute COVID-19.

The rearrangement links TRBV20-1 to TRBJ1-1; D ambiguous. V lost 3 bases and J 11 bases, leaving 13 bases between the germline ends. This CDR3 is built from 11 residues. CDR1 is DFQATT, CDR2 SNEGSKA, per germline (reference sequence). The CDR3 sequence is CSASLGNWAFF. In nucleotides, the CDR3 is TGCAGTGCTAGTTTGGGCAACTGGGCTTTCTTT.

This clone was seen once. The chain combines TRBV20-1 with TRBJ2-5; 7 positions match TRBD2. The V gene's germline CDR1 is DFQATT and CDR2 SNEGSKA (reference sequence). V lost 3 bases to trimming and J lost 5 bases; unmatched junction nucleotides: 9. The CDR3 has 14 residues. The CDR3 loop reads CSASKRDRLETQYF. The CDR3, as DNA: TGCAGTGCTAGTAAGCGGGACCGCCTGGAGACCCAGTACTTC.

V is TRBV30 and J is TRBJ1-1; TRBD1 is a possible D gene (6 bases). Trimming stripped 2 bases from V and 5 bases from J, with 12 bases between. Germline V gene data show CDR1 as GTSNPN and CDR2 as SVGIG (reference sequence). The CDR3 covers 13 residues. The CDR3 here is CAWSRGALTEAFF. CDR3 DNA sequence: TGTGCCTGGAGTCGGGGGGCGCTTACTGAAGCTTTCTTT.

The chain links TRBV29-1 to TRBJ2-5; 8 positions agree with TRBD1. The CDR3 runs 14 residues. From germline, CDR1 is SQVTM and CDR2 ANQGSEA. After removal of 2 bases from V and 2 bases from J, the junction contained 4 bases not matched to a gene. CDR3 sequence: CSVESTGEQETQYF. CDR3 bases: TGCAGCGTTGAATCGACAGGGGAGCAAGAGACCCAGTACTTC.

The V and J genes are TRBV5-1 and TRBJ1-1, with TRBD1 identical over 10 bases. CDR1 SGHRS and CDR2 YFSETQ come from the germline V gene. This CDR3 has 15 residues. V was clipped by 1 base and J by 5 bases; unmatched bases: 5. The CDR3 reads CASSLRQGAGTEAFF. The CDR3 DNA reads TGCGCCAGCAGCTTGCGACAGGGGGCCGGTACTGAAGCTTTCTTT.

This chain connects TRBV6-2 or TRBV6-3 to TRBJ2-7, with 8 nucleotides matching TRBD1. The CDR3 loop spans 14 amino acids. Germline V gene lookup returns CDR1 MNHEY and CDR2 SVGEGT. V lost 2 bases and J lost 4; bases outside the gene matches: 4. CDR3 in DNA: TGTGCCAGCAGTTACCTGGGACAGGAGTACGAGCAGTACTTC. Translated: CASSYLGQEYEQYF.

This chain joins TRBV12-5 and TRBJ2-1, with 7 bases identical to TRBD1. Germline V gives CDR1 LGHNT, CDR2 FRNRAP. CDR3 size: 12 residues. V lost 3 bases and J lost 10; bases outside the gene matches: 3. The CDR3 is CASGFRDREQFF. The CDR3 DNA reads as TGTGCTAGTGGTTTTAGGGACAGAGAGCAGTTCTTC.

The chain joins TRBV19 to TRBJ2-5; possibly TRBD1 for D (6 bases). Trimming took off 4 bases at V and 7 bases at J, with 13 bases between the two ends. Per the germline V gene, CDR1 is LNHDA and CDR2 is SQIVND (reference sequence). The CDR3 contains 13 residues. The CDR3 DNA reads as TGTGCCAGTAGTACTGGGACCAGGGGGACCCAGTACTTC. As protein: CASSTGTRGTQYF.

This clone was observed a single time. The chain recombines TRBV30 with TRBJ1-2, with D perhaps matching TRBD1 (6 bases). The CDR3 extends over 13 amino acids. V shed 2 bases and J shed 2 bases, with 9 bases lying between them. Germline V gives CDR1 GTSNPN, CDR2 SVGIG (reference sequence). CDR3: CAWSPGQNYGYTF. In nucleotides, the CDR3 is TGTGCCTGGAGTCCCGGACAGAACTATGGCTACACCTTC.

The chain combines TRBV25-1 with TRBJ2-5, with D maybe TRBD2 (5 bases). The CDR3 is 13 residues long. Germline V gene data show CDR1 as MGHDK and CDR2 as SYGVNS. Trimming took off 3 bases at V and 5 bases at J, with 10 bases between the two ends. The CDR3 DNA reads TGTGCCAGCAGTGACGGAGGTAGGGAGACCCAGTACTTC. Its translation is CASSDGGRETQYF.

Only one count was recorded for this clone. The genes are TRBV7-9 and TRBJ1-1, with 7 positions matching TRBD1. V shed 5 bases, J shed 1 base, and the junction held 19 bases outside the gene matches. This CDR3 comprises 19 residues. The germline V gene has CDR1 SEHNR and CDR2 FQNEAQ (reference sequence). In nucleotides, the CDR3 is TGTGCCAGCAGCCTTCTAAGGGACAGCCTTCTTACCTCGAACACTGAAGCTTTCTTT. This codes for CASSLLRDSLLTSNTEAFF.

The V and J genes are TRBV6-1 and TRBJ2-1; 10 bases fit TRBD1. CDR1 is MNHNS and CDR2 is SASEGT in the germline V gene. The junction had 4 bases not matched to a gene; V was cut back by 1 base and J by 4 bases. The CDR3 has 16 residues. CDR3 in DNA: TGTGCCAGCAGTGAAGTCTGGACAGGGGGATACAATGAGCAGTTCTTC. Protein product: CASSEVWTGGYNEQFF.

This rearrangement joins TRBV2 to TRBJ2-7; 14 bases are shared with TRBD2. Per germline, CDR1 SNHLY and CDR2 FYNNEI. The V gene end was trimmed by 8 bases and the J gene end by 9 bases; junction bases not matched to a gene: 12. The CDR3 extends over 15 amino acids. The CDR3 is CASSGLRLAGGLQYF. The CDR3 DNA follows: TGTGCCAGCTCGGGATTACGACTAGCGGGAGGGTTGCAGTACTTC.

The gene calls are TRBV2 and TRBJ2-7; possibly TRBD2 for D (6 bases). CDR3 length: 13 residues. Germline V CDR1 and CDR2: SNHLY, FYNNEI. With 6 bases removed from V and 0 bases from J, the gap between germline ends came to 9 bases. This chain's CDR3 is CASRRDDSYEQYF. DNA for the CDR3: TGTGCCAGCAGGCGGGACGACTCCTACGAGCAGTACTTC.

The V and J genes are TRBV3-1 (or the pseudogene TRBV3-2) and TRBJ2-7; TRBD2 matches at 8 bases. J gave up 6 bases and V 8 bases, and 12 bases lay outside the gene matches. The CDR3 is 14 residues long. Germline V gene sequence: CDR1 LGHDT, CDR2 YNNKEL (reference sequence). The CDR3 spells CASRAAGATGEQYF. The CDR3 coding sequence is TGTGCCAGCCGGGCAGCGGGAGCTACTGGCGAGCAGTACTTC.

V usage is TRBV29-1 and J usage is TRBJ1-1; 9 positions agree with TRBD1. J was trimmed by 7 bases and V by 5 bases; bases with no gene match: 11. The CDR3 runs to 14 residues. Germline CDR1 SQVTM, CDR2 ANQGSEA. DNA for the CDR3: TGCAGCGTTACTACGGACAGGGGAGGGGGTGAAGCTTTCTTT. Its translation is CSVTTDRGGGEAFF.

The chain carries TRBV12-3 or TRBV12-4 and TRBJ2-1; no definite D call. V was cut by 5 bases and J by 3 bases, with 8 bases left in between. The CDR3 has 13 residues. CDR3 coding DNA: TGTGCCAGCAGTACAATCCTCTACAATGAGCAGTTCTTC. Protein product: CASSTILYNEQFF.

The chain combines TRBV20-1 with TRBJ2-1; 8 positions match TRBD2. Germline V gene sequence: CDR1 DFQATT, CDR2 SNEGSKA (reference sequence). J gave up 12 bases and V 3 bases, and 22 bases lay outside the gene matches. The length of the CDR3 is 17 residues. The CDR3 reads CSASGAGDPAAQEGQFF. In DNA, the CDR3 is TGCAGTGCTAGTGGAGCGGGAGACCCTGCGGCCCAAGAGGGGCAGTTCTTC.

V gene TRBV11-2 combines with J gene TRBJ2-2; 8 bases agree with TRBD2. There are 16 residues in the CDR3. V lost 3 bases, J lost 7 bases, and 10 bases stayed unmatched. CDR1 SGHAT and CDR2 FQNNGV come from the germline V gene. CDR3 residues: CASSFVPGLVGGELFF. The CDR3 DNA follows: TGTGCCAGCAGCTTCGTCCCGGGACTAGTGGGCGGGGAGCTGTTTTTT.

This chain uses TRBV11-3 with TRBJ2-7; a possible D gene is TRBD2 (6 bases). Deletions cut 2 bases from V and 7 bases from J, with 12 bases between. The CDR3 contains 13 residues. From germline, CDR1 is SGHNT and CDR2 YENEEA. CDR3 sequence reads: CASSLIAAGEQYF. The CDR3, as DNA: TGTGCCAGCAGCTTAATAGCCGCGGGGGAGCAGTACTTC. Supplemented by reference TRBV11-3 and TRBJ2-7, the full variable domain reads EAGVVQSPRYKIIEKKQPVAFWCNPISGHNTLYWYLQNLGQGPELLIRYENEEAVDDSQLPKDRFSAERLKGVDSTLKIQPAELGDSAVYLCASSLIAAGEQYFGPGTRLTVT.

The chain uses TRBV20-1 and TRBJ2-3, with 8 bases aligning to TRBD2. V lost 3 bases and J lost 2; bases outside the gene matches: 10. The CDR3 is 16 residues long. Germline values: CDR1 DFQATT, CDR2 SNEGSKA (reference sequence). The CDR3 nucleotides read TGCAGTGCTAGTTCGGGCGGGAGGTCTTTCACAGATACGCAGTATTTT. This codes for CSASSGGRSFTDTQYF.

J is TRBJ1-1 and V is TRBV18; TRBD1 matches at 9 bases. The CDR3 contains 14 residues. V was pared by 4 bases and J by 1 base, with 1 base of the junction left unmatched. Per the germline V gene, CDR1 is KGHSH and CDR2 is LQKENI. CDR3: CASSRDRENTEAFF. CDR3 in DNA: TGTGCCAGCTCACGGGACAGGGAGAACACTGAAGCTTTCTTT.

The CDR3 here is CASSKGQGNYMNTEAFF. The CDR3 region has the DNA TGTGCCAGTAGTAAGGGACAGGGAAACTACATGAACACTGAAGCTTTCTTT. V usage is TRBV19 and J usage is TRBJ1-1; TRBD1 matches 9 bases. V shed 4 bases, J shed 0 bases, and the junction held 9 bases outside the gene matches. Germline values: CDR1 LNHDA, CDR2 SQIVND (reference sequence). This CDR3 has 17 amino acids.

This chain connects TRBV4-2 to TRBJ1-1; 7 nucleotides match TRBD1. V gave up 1 base and J gave up 11 bases; unmatched junction bases: 10. The CDR3 runs 14 residues. Germline V CDR1 and CDR2: LGHNA, YNFKEQ. Here the CDR3 reads CASSQASGGYQAFF. For the CDR3, the DNA is TGTGCCAGCAGCCAAGCTTCAGGGGGATATCAGGCTTTCTTT.